The entry that follows covers one TCR beta chain sequence. CDR1 DFQATT and CDR2 SNEGSKA come from the germline V gene (reference sequence). The V and J ends lost 5 bases and 8 bases respectively, with 21 bases between them. The CDR3 spans 15 residues. Reverse transcription of roughly 0.5 to 1 ug RNA used random hexamers. TCRdb itself ran the immunoSEQ multiplex PCR reads through MiXCR, one entry per CDR3 protein. The sample yields more than 150,000 distinct CDR3 sequences, just over 90% seen once. The data originate from a study of CD8 T cells in Susac syndrome. CD8+ and CD4+ T cells from blood underwent TCR beta sequencing, which was carried out in a high-throughput format.

Sequencing was carried out using CD4+ T cells from PBMCs. The clonotype was recovered from a human donor in good health. The rearrangement uses TRBV20-1 and TRBJ1-4; D unresolved. The CDR3 DNA reads as TGCAGTGCTCCAGAGAGAGGAGGGTATGACGAAAAACTGTTTTTT. Protein product: CSAPERGGYDEKLFF.